What follows are 19 T cell receptor beta chains derived from one specimen sequenced in a study of blood T cells in healthy people across ages. Together with a sample-barcoded 5' primer, a J-beta primer mix was included in a second PCR lasting about 7 to 11 cycles. TCRdb reprocessed the 5' RACE reads via MiXCR and lists one record per CDR3 protein. The profile shows 600,000 to 1,000,000 distinct CDR3 sequences, roughly 64% of them singletons. The sample consisted of blood. The receptors come from a man aged 30 to 39 in good health.

The chain recombines TRBV9 with TRBJ2-1; TRBD2 matches 13 bases. V was pared by 0 bases and J by 6 bases, with 15 bases of the junction left unmatched. Germline CDR1 SGDLS, CDR2 YYNGEE. The CDR3 loop spans 20 amino acids. The CDR3 sequence: CASSVVSRLAGGLAGNEQFF. CDR3 nucleotide sequence: TGTGCCAGCAGCGTAGTGTCGAGACTAGCGGGGGGCCTCGCCGGCAATGAGCAGTTCTTC.

The chain couples TRBV9 to TRBJ2-5; TRBD2 matches 9 bases. There are 14 residues in the CDR3. CDR1 SGDLS and CDR2 YYNGEE come from the germline V gene. Trimming removed 4 bases from V and 11 bases from J; junction bases left unmatched: 12. The CDR3 sequence: CASSLQGSGGEQYF. The DNA for the CDR3 is TGTGCCAGCAGCCTTCAGGGTAGCGGGGGAGAGCAGTACTTC.

V gene TRBV24-1 combines with J gene TRBJ1-2, with 8 positions matching TRBD1. The length of the CDR3 is 15 residues. J gave up 5 bases and V 4 bases, and 8 bases lay outside the gene matches. Germline V gene sequence: CDR1 KGHDR, CDR2 SFDVKD. Here the CDR3 reads CATSEGDRGGYGYTF. The CDR3 DNA reads as TGTGCCACCAGTGAAGGAGACAGGGGAGGATATGGCTACACCTTC.

The chain recombines TRBV18 with TRBJ2-3; 13 bases are shared with TRBD2. The CDR3 spans 16 residues. V trimming: 5 bases; J trimming: 8 bases; junction bases outside the gene matches: 10. CDR1 KGHSH and CDR2 LQKENI come from the germline V gene. The CDR3 protein is CASSTTSGGQLRTQYF. The CDR3, as DNA: TGTGCCAGCTCAACGACTAGCGGGGGGCAGCTGCGTACGCAGTATTTT.

The V and J genes are TRBV28 and TRBJ2-4; D remains ambiguous. The end of the DNA is better explained by TRBJ2-7, so the J call may be wrong. CDR3 length: 14 amino acids. Germline-derived CDR1 and CDR2 are MDHEN and SYDVKM. The CDR3 nucleotides read TGTGCCAGCAGTGTTGAGGTCCCTACCTACGAGCAGTACTTC. This gives the protein CASSVEVPTYEQYF.

About this clonotype: A much larger clone is a single base away; this may be a read error. The chain couples TRBV7-2 to TRBJ2-1; D gene uncertain. The V gene lost 4 bases and the J gene lost 10 bases, with 14 bases spanning the gap. The CDR3 contains 13 residues. Germline loops: CDR1 SGHTA, CDR2 FQGNSA. CDR3 loop: CASSSYVIKEQFF. The DNA of the CDR3 is TGTGCCAGCAGCTCATACGTGATCAAGGAGCAGTTCTTC.

The chain recombines TRBV6-2 or TRBV6-3 with TRBJ2-1; D unresolved. With 0 bases removed from V and 6 bases from J, the gap between germline ends came to 6 bases. Per germline, CDR1 MNHEY and CDR2 SVGEGT. The CDR3 has 13 residues. The CDR3 protein is CASSYSALNEQFF. The CDR3 DNA is TGTGCCAGCAGTTACTCGGCCCTCAATGAGCAGTTCTTC.

This clonotype was counted a few times. The chain is built from TRBV20-1 and TRBJ2-1; D possibly corresponds to TRBD2 (6 bases). The CDR3 is 15 amino acids. The germline CDR1 and CDR2 sequences are DFQATT and SNEGSKA (reference sequence). V gave up 6 bases and J gave up 7 bases, with 22 bases separating them. CDR3 nucleotides: TGCAGTGCCAGTAAGGCGGGGAACTACCTAAATGAGCAGTTCTTC. As protein: CSASKAGNYLNEQFF.

This clonotype was observed a few times. CDR3: CASSYGQGGNYGYTF. The CDR3 nucleotides are TGTGCCAGCAGTTACGGGCAGGGCGGTAACTATGGCTACACCTTC. This chain joins TRBV6-5 and TRBJ1-2; a possible D gene is TRBD1 (5 bases). Trimming left V 2 bases short and J 1 base short, with 11 bases between. Germline CDR1 is MNHEY and CDR2 is SVGAGI. The CDR3 is 15 residues long.

The genes are TRBV6-2 or TRBV6-3 and TRBJ1-5; 8 bases align to TRBD1. The length of the CDR3 is 16 residues. V lost 6 bases, J lost 6 bases, and 13 bases stayed unmatched. CDR1 is MNHEY, CDR2 SVGEGT, per germline. The CDR3, as DNA: TGTGCCAGCAGAAAGACCGGGACAGGTAACGGTCAGCCCCAGCATTTT. Translation: CASRKTGTGNGQPQHF.

The chain is built from TRBV21-1 and TRBJ2-7; TRBD2 reflects the table's D call only, with no check against the DNA. TRBV21-1 counts as a pseudogene. The length of the CDR3 is 14 residues. CDR3 bases: TGTGCCAGCAGCAAGGTCCTGGCTAGGCACGAGCAGTACTTC. This codes for CASSKVLARHEQYF.

This clonotype was detected a few times. The chain couples TRBV29-1 to TRBJ2-1; D remains unclear. Trimming left V 5 bases short and J 5 bases short, with 7 bases between. The CDR3 is 11 amino acids. Germline V gene data show CDR1 as SQVTM and CDR2 as ANQGSEA. The CDR3 DNA follows: TGCAGCGTTACCTCGGACAATGAGCAGTTCTTC. It is translated as CSVTSDNEQFF.

J is TRBJ2-1 and V is TRBV4-2; D not certain. The V gene's germline CDR1 is LGHNA and CDR2 YNFKEQ. Trimming stripped 1 base from V and 0 bases from J, with 22 bases between. This CDR3 is built from 20 residues. For the CDR3, the DNA is TGTGCCAGCAGCCAAGTATTTCGGCAGGACCCCACAAGCTCCTACAATGAGCAGTTCTTC. Its protein product is CASSQVFRQDPTSSYNEQFF.

This chain uses TRBV29-1 with TRBJ2-6; D is uncertain. The CDR3 loop spans 14 amino acids. V was clipped by 6 bases and J by 0 bases, with 9 bases between them. In germline, CDR1 is SQVTM, CDR2 ANQGSEA. The CDR3 is CSVYRDSGANVLTF. The CDR3 nucleotides are TGCAGCGTGTATAGGGACTCTGGGGCCAACGTCCTGACTTTC.

This clonotype has a count of ten or more. The chain employs TRBV6-2 or TRBV6-3 and TRBJ2-7; D unclear. The germline V and J ends were trimmed by 4 bases and 6 bases, with 10 bases remaining between them. The germline CDR1 and CDR2 sequences are MNHEY and SVGEGT. The CDR3 has 12 residues. The CDR3 DNA is TGTGCCAGCAGTTCAAGGGTATTCGAGCAGTACTTC. Protein: CASSSRVFEQYF.

V usage is TRBV2 and J usage is TRBJ2-4; 14 bases fit TRBD2. The J segment lost 4 bases and the V segment lost 6 bases, leaving 8 bases of the junction unmatched. Germline V gene data show CDR1 as SNHLY and CDR2 as FYNNEI. This CDR3 is built from 17 residues. CDR3 sequence (DNA): TGTGCCAGCAGCCGGGGGACTAGCGGGAGTTCAAAAAACATTCAGTACTTC. Translation: CASSRGTSGSSKNIQYF.

The genes are TRBV24-1 and TRBJ1-2; D not certain. CDR1 is KGHDR and CDR2 is SFDVKD in the germline V gene. Trimming took off 9 bases at V and 2 bases at J, with 15 bases between the two ends. The CDR3 covers 14 residues. The CDR3 DNA is TGTGCCACCTCCGATGCGGGAGTGAACTATGGCTACACCTTC. This codes for CATSDAGVNYGYTF.

This sequence joins TRBV20-1 and TRBJ2-5; no firm D call. The CDR3 sequence is 14 residues long. Trimming removed 1 base at V and 3 bases at J, with 12 bases between. Germline lookup yields CDR1 DFQATT and CDR2 SNEGSKA (reference sequence). The CDR3 DNA reads as TGCAGTGCTAGAGGGACCCTAGGGAAAGAGACCCAGTACTTC. This gives the protein CSARGTLGKETQYF.

In its sample, this clonotype was seen a few times. The rearrangement joins TRBV29-1 to TRBJ2-7; maybe TRBD2 (6 bases). Per germline, CDR1 SQVTM and CDR2 ANQGSEA. Trimming took off 7 bases at V and 1 base at J, with 14 bases between the two ends. The CDR3 totals 13 residues. CDR3 nucleotides: TGCAGCGGGGAGGAGGATACATCCTACGAGCAGTACTTC. Translated: CSGEEDTSYEQYF.